Listed here are 6 T cell receptor beta chains from one sample, sequenced in a study of beta chain features in type 1 diabetes. Since all of the isolated RNA was reverse transcribed, expressed TCRB transcripts were what got sequenced. Data came from immunoSEQ multiplex PCR; TCRdb stores just in-frame clones and leaves some out. This sample has 40,000 to 65,000 clones, with about 64% found just once. Their recognized antigens are unknown. Study findings and constraints: Moderate yet significant TCRB CDR3 shortening was seen in Type 1 diabetes patients in all four CD4+ subsets.

Sequencing was carried out using stem cell memory CD4+ T cells from blood. The receptors shown here come from a woman between 25 and 40 years old with type 1 diabetes.

A few counts support this clone. The CDR3 coding sequence is TGCGCCAGCAGCATAAGACAGGGACCAACTAATGAAAAACTGTTTTTT. This translates into CASSIRQGPTNEKLFF. V and J are TRBV4-1 and TRBJ1-4; 7 positions agree with TRBD1. This CDR3 region has 16 residues. J was trimmed by 0 bases and V by 5 bases; bases with no gene match: 6. Germline V gives CDR1 MGHRA, CDR2 YSYEKL.

The CDR3 bases are TGTGCCAGCAGCCAGGACAGGGTACAGCCCCAGCATTTT. This sequence encodes CASSQDRVQPQHF. The chain links TRBV7-8 to TRBJ1-5, with TRBD1 identical over 8 bases. Germline V gene data show CDR1 as SGHVS and CDR2 as FQNEAQ. The V segment lost 5 bases and the J segment 7 bases; nucleotides outside the gene matches: 4. This CDR3 spans 13 amino acids.

This chain joins TRBV11-2 and TRBJ2-7, with D maybe TRBD1 (5 bases). This CDR3 is 13 amino acids long. V lost 4 bases to trimming and J lost 2 bases, with 9 bases between them. Germline V lookup: CDR1 SGHAT, CDR2 FQNNGV. CDR3 nucleotides: TGTGCCAGCAGCTCGACAGATACCTACGAGCAGTACTTC. Protein product: CASSSTDTYEQYF.

The V gene is TRBV28, the J gene TRBJ2-1, with 13 bases fitting TRBD2. V gave up 4 bases and J gave up 2 bases; unmatched junction bases: 5. The germline CDR1 and CDR2 sequences are MDHEN and SYDVKM. The CDR3 has 17 residues. The CDR3 region is CASSSPGLAGAYNEQFF. DNA of the CDR3: TGTGCCAGCAGTTCCCCAGGACTAGCGGGAGCCTACAATGAGCAGTTCTTC.

The chain links TRBV9 to TRBJ2-1; D remains ambiguous. From germline, CDR1 is SGDLS and CDR2 YYNGEE. The germline V and J ends were trimmed by 2 bases and 1 base, with 4 bases remaining between them. The CDR3 length is 13 residues. The CDR3 DNA reads as TGTGCCAGCAGCGTCCAGTCCTACAATGAGCAGTTCTTC. Protein: CASSVQSYNEQFF.

The chain is built from TRBV7-9 and TRBJ2-5; D gene unclear. Germline V gene sequence: CDR1 SEHNR, CDR2 FQNEAQ (reference sequence). The CDR3 is made up of 13 amino acids. Trimming removed 3 bases at V and 2 bases at J, with 7 bases between. Here the CDR3 reads CASSLLEQETQYF. DNA for the CDR3: TGTGCCAGCAGCTTGTTGGAGCAAGAGACCCAGTACTTC.